What follows describes a single T cell receptor beta chain. What it binds is unknown. The sample has other DNA sequences that encode this CDR3 too. Vbeta (60) and Jbeta (13) primers were used in the PCR. Libraries were prepared by immunoSEQ multiplex PCR; TCRdb keeps only in-frame clonotypes and omits some of them. The sample yields fewer than 130,000 clones, 70% to 80% seen once. This record belongs to a study of cytomegalovirus exposure and HLA in healthy donors. Study overall: Unique TCRs from HLA-typed donors, about 78 million of them, were held in an early data release. Study-wide points: A later analysis showed HLA-associated TCR beta chains outstripping equally common others in clonal expansion.

CDR3 length equals 18 residues. V lost 6 bases and J lost 1, with 23 bases in between. In germline, CDR1 is SGHRS, CDR2 YFSETQ. This TCR came from a female donor in good health and CMV-seropositive. V usage is TRBV5-1 and J usage is TRBJ1-3, with D possibly TRBD1 on 5 matching bases. Sequences were obtained from PBMCs. The CDR3 loop reads CASTRGVNSGGSGNTIYF. The CDR3 DNA is TGCGCCAGCACGCGGGGCGTCAACTCTGGCGGTTCTGGAAACACCATATATTTT.